This T cell receptor beta chain comes out of a study of blood T cell repertoires in COVID-19. Whole-study context: Researchers got acute and convalescent COVID-19 samples from the United States, Italy and Spain. PBMCs, B-cell-depleted T cells, or T cells provided the cDNA or gDNA that made up the material.

Under the authors' procedure: Reference gene primer amplification in the assay estimated nucleated cell counts. The protocol was immunoSEQ multiplex PCR, while the TCRdb copy is restricted to in-frame clones and leaves out a portion. That table furnishes V, J and clone size, whereas the DNA furnished D and trimming. This table holds roughly 170,000 clones, around nine tenths found once. The CDR3 is 15 residues long. Germline loops: CDR1 MDHEN, CDR2 SYDVKM. V lost 8 bases and J 2 bases, leaving 19 bases between the germline ends. This clonotype originated in a man between 35 and 55 years old with active or convalescent COVID-19. V usage is TRBV28 and J usage is TRBJ2-7, with a tentative D call TRBD2 (6 bases). The sequenced sample consisted of peripheral blood. The DNA of the CDR3 is TGTGCCAGCGCCCAAATAAGCGGGCCCGCCTACGAGCAGTACTTC. Protein product: CASAQISGPAYEQYF.